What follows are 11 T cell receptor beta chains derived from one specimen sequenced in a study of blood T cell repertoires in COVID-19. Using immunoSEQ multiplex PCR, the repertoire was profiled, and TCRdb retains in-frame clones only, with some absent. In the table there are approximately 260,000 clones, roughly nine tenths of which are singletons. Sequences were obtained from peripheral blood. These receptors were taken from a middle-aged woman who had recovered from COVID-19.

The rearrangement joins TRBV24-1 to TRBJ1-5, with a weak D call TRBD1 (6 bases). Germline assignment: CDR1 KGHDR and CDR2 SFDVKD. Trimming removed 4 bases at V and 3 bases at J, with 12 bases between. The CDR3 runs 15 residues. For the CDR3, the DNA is TGTGCCACCAGTGAGGACGGACAGTTCAATCAGCCCCAGCATTTT. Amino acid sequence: CATSEDGQFNQPQHF.

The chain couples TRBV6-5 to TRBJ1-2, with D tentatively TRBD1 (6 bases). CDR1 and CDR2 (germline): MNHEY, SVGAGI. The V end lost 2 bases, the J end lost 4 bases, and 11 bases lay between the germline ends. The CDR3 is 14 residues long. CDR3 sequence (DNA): TGTGCCAGCAGTTACGCCGGGGACATCTATGGCTACACCTTC. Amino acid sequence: CASSYAGDIYGYTF.

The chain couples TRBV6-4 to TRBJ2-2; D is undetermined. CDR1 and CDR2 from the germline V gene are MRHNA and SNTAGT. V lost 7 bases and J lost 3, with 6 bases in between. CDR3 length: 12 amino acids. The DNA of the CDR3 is TGTGCCAGCACTAGTCACACCGGGGAGCTGTTTTTT. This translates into CASTSHTGELFF.

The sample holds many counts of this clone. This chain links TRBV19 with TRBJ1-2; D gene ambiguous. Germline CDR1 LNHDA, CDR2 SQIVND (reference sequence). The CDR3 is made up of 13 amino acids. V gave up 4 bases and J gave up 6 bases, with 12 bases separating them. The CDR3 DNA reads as TGTGCCAGTAGTAGTCTCCGCTATCATGGCTACACCTTC. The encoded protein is CASSSLRYHGYTF.

The CDR3: CASSGRIKTQYF. The CDR3 DNA is TGTGCCAGCAGCGGGAGAATTAAGACCCAGTACTTC. This rearrangement joins TRBV6-6 to TRBJ2-5; D might be TRBD2 (6 bases). In germline, CDR1 is MNHNY, CDR2 SVGAGI (reference sequence). This CDR3 spans 12 amino acids. Trimming removed 6 bases at V and 6 bases at J, with 11 bases between.

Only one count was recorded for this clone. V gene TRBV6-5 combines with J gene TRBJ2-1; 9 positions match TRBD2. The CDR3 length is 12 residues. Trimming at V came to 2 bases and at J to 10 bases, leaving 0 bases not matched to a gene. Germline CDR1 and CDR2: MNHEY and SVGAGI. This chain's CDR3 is CASSYGTSEQFF. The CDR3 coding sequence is TGTGCCAGCAGTTACGGGACTAGCGAGCAGTTCTTC.

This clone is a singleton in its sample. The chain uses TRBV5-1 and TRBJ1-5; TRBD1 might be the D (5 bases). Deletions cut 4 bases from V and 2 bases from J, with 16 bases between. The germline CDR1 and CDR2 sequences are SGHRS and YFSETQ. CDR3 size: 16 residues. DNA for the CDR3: TGCGCCAGCAGCCCCCCCCCTGGCAGGGGCAATCAGCCCCAGCATTTT. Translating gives CASSPPPGRGNQPQHF.

In nucleotides, the CDR3 is TGTGCCACCAGCAGGACTAGCTCGAGTGAGCAGTACGTC. The encoded protein is CATSRTSSSEQYV. The J gene is TRBJ2-7, the V gene TRBV15; 7 positions agree with TRBD2. Germline-derived CDR1 and CDR2 are LNHNV and YYDKDF (reference sequence). This CDR3 is 13 amino acids long. V was pared by 3 bases and J by 7 bases, with 6 bases of the junction left unmatched.

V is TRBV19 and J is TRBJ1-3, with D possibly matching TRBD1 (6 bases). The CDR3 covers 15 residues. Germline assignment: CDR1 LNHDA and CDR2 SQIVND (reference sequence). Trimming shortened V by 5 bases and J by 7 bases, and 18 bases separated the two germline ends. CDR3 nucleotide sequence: TGTGCCAGTAGTTCCCCCGACAGGATTCGGAACACCATATATTTT. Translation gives CASSSPDRIRNTIYF.

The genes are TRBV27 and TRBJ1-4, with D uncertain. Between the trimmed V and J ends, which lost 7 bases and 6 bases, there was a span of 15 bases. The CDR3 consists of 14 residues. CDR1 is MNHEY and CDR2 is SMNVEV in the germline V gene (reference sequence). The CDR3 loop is CASKRPTKDEKLFF. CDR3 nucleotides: TGTGCCAGCAAAAGACCGACAAAGGATGAAAAACTGTTTTTT.

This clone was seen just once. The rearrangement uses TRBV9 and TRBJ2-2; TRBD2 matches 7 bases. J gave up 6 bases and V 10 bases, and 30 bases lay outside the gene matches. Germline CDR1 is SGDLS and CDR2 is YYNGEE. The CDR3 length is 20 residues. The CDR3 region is CAQQQRRSNLGGRNPGELFF. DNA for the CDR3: TGTGCCCAGCAGCAGCGTAGGAGTAATTTGGGCGGGAGAAATCCCGGGGAGCTGTTTTTT.